The T cell receptor (beta chain) described here comes from a study of lymphopenia after photon versus proton radiotherapy. A word on this clone: The antigen remains undetermined.

Produced via immunoSEQ multiplex PCR; TCRdb's table is partial and in-frame only. Counted here are tens of thousands of clones, around nine tenths occurring once; the ten biggest clones make up roughly 9.6%. J was trimmed by 5 bases and V by 11 bases; bases with no gene match: 9. Per germline, CDR1 SGHAT and CDR2 FQDESV (reference sequence). The CDR3 has 14 residues. Overall study findings and caveats: Larger post-nadir TCR diversity loss correlated inversely with survival in deceased patients. After the lymphocyte nadir, photon-treated repertoires showed oligoclonal expansion, especially of CD8+ Temra cells. Photon-treated patients lost naive T cells and TCR diversity; proton-treated stayed stable.

This receptor was taken from a woman in her seventies with pancreatic cancer. Some clones in this sample may be carry-over from other donors' samples. Sequencing used peripheral blood, obtained from a patient treated with proton-based radiotherapy. This rearrangement joins TRBV11-1 to TRBJ2-1, with 10 positions matching TRBD1. In nucleotides, the CDR3 is TGTGCCGCCGGGGACAGGGGAAATAACAATGAGCAGTTCTTC. Translating it yields CAAGDRGNNNEQFF.